This T cell receptor beta chain appears in the sequencing data of a study of T cell responses to AZD1222 COVID-19 vaccine. Notes on the study in general: Donors skewed white British and female; clonal diversity was possibly underestimated.

About this clone itself: Its matching antigen is unknown.

Here immunoSEQ multiplex PCR was the method, and the copy in TCRdb shows in-frame clones only, minus some. In the table there are about 150,000 clones, about 92% of which are singletons. J was trimmed by 3 bases and V by 2 bases; bases with no gene match: 3. The CDR3 runs 15 residues. The germline gives CDR1 SNHLY, CDR2 FYNNEI. The clonotype was recovered from an adult in good health. Sample: peripheral blood, taken on day 0 of AZD1222 vaccination. The V call is TRBV2, the J call TRBJ1-4; 7 bases map to TRBD1. Written as DNA, the CDR3 is TGTGCCAGCAGTGAACTGGGACAGTCTAATGAAAAACTGTTTTTT. This sequence encodes CASSELGQSNEKLFF.